This TCR beta chain appears in the sequencing data of a study of blood T cell repertoires in COVID-19. Authors' processing steps: The assay estimated nucleated cells by amplifying reference gene primers. The method was immunoSEQ multiplex PCR; TCRdb's version includes in-frame clones alone and lacks a portion of them. D and trimming come from the DNA, and the V and J calls and clone size come from that table. The sample holds roughly 260,000 clones; about 88% are singletons and the top ten take approximately 2%. V shed 3 bases, J shed 4 bases, and the junction held 15 bases outside the gene matches. The CDR3 loop spans 17 amino acids. The germline V gene encodes CDR1 SGHDT and CDR2 YYEEEE.

The TCR sequence derives from a woman aged 40 to 50 who had recovered from COVID-19. Sequencing input: peripheral blood. V gene TRBV5-6 combines with J gene TRBJ1-2; 7 bases are shared with TRBD1. The CDR3 sequence is CASSWTGTGEVGYGYTF. In DNA, the CDR3 is TGTGCCAGCAGCTGGACGGGTACAGGGGAGGTGGGCTATGGCTACACCTTC. The full variable domain, rest sourced from reference TRBV5-6 and TRBJ1-2, is DAGVTQSPTHLIKTRGQQVTLRCSPKSGHDTVSWYQQALGQGPQFIFQYYEEEERQRGNFPDRFSGHQFPNYSSELNVNALLLGDSALYLCASSWTGTGEVGYGYTFGSGTRLTVV.